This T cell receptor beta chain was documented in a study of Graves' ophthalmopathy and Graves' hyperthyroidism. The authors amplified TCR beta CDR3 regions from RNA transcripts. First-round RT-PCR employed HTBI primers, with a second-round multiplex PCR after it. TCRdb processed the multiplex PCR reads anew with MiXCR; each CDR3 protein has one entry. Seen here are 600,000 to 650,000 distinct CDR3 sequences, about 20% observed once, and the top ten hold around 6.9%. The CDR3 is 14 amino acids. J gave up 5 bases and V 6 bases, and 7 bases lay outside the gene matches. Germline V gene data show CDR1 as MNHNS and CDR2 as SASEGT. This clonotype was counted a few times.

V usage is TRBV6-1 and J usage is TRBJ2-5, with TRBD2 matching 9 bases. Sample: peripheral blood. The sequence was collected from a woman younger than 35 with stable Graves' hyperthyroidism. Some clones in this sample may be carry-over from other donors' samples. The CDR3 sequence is CASSPSGKWETQYF. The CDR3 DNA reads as TGTGCCAGCAGCCCTAGCGGGAAGTGGGAGACCCAGTACTTC.